What follows describes a single T cell receptor beta chain. This clonotype was detected only a few times. Its antigen specificity is not known. It has no much larger one-base neighbor in the sample; base qualities were not kept. Donors were 39 systemically healthy Caucasian individuals from Russia aged roughly 6 to 95 years. Each donor gave 9 to 10 milliliters of peripheral blood, collected into EDTA-treated Vacutainer tubes. Ficoll-Paque density-gradient centrifugation was used to isolate PBMCs, with at least 6 million obtained per sample. Trizol reagent was used to extract total RNA from PBMCs, with at least 6 micrograms per sample. For every donor, flow cytometry on a PBMC aliquot measured the percentage of naive CD45RAhigh/CD27high T cells. Libraries were constructed by 5' RACE. The reads were generated on an Illumina HiSeq 2500. A second PCR of roughly 7 to 11 cycles was performed with a sample-barcoded 5' primer and a J-beta primer mix. Each TCR beta cDNA molecule received a unique molecular identifier from a template-switch 5' adaptor carrying 12 random nucleotides. At least 3 million CDR3-containing paired-end reads were obtained from each sample. All of the RNA was converted into first-strand cDNA using the Mint cDNA synthesis kit, with a TRBC-specific oligonucleotide serving as the primer. After uracil-DNA glycosylase treatment, a first 18-cycle PCR used universal primers M1SS and BC2_uni_R on all cDNA. The study's processing was this. For normalization, 1 million high-quality reads, each with a distinct molecular identifier, were randomly selected from each sample. Reads sharing molecular identifiers were discarded rather than binned into consensus sequences. CDR3 identification, clonotype clustering and error correction used MiTCR with a Q25 quality threshold and the strictest error-elimination algorithm. A nonparametric unseen species model with Euler transformation was used to estimate lower-bound total TCR beta diversity. TCRdb cleaned the public reads at Q25 with fastp, built clones with MiXCR and kept in-frame beta chains. Rows merge per CDR3 protein into single entries with the most common DNA and genes. These V and J calls derive from TCRdb rather than the authors' analysis. The sample profile shows around 1.7 million distinct CDR3 sequences; 28% of them were found once. The ten largest account for roughly 8% of the sample.

These data come from a study of blood T cells in healthy people across ages (dated by TCRdb to between 2014 and 2017). About the investigation overall: In model experiments, template switching captured roughly one uniquely barcoded TCR beta cDNA molecule for every two T cells. Using deep sequencing normalized with unique cDNA molecular identifiers, the study measured how TCR beta repertoire diversity changes with age. Four age groups were formed from the donors: young (average approximately 16 years), middle-aged (around 41), aged (roughly 59) and long-lived (less than 85). To avoid experimental bias, donors of different ages were spread randomly across the sequencing lanes. Two additional independent replicas of 1 million unique cDNA reads from the same blood draw were analyzed for two donors (one aged 18 to 30 and one aged 80 or older). Findings and caveats that apply to the study as a whole: Compared with the aged group, the long-lived group had more naive CD4+ T cells, fewer expanded clones and increased TCR diversity, a pattern suggesting age selection. Because donor CMV infection status was unknown, age-related changes in expanded clonotypes were potentially confounded. Bulk unsorted PBMC profiling prevented conclusive comparison of naive and antigen-experienced compartments. The percentage of naive T cells measured by flow cytometry correlated strongly with observed TCR beta diversity. Observed TCR beta diversity per million T cells fell roughly linearly with age, and a significant reduction was already apparent by age roughly 40. Estimates of total diversity from one million sequenced T cells were regarded as lower bounds and underestimates.

The germline V end is reduced by 6 bases and the J end by 14 bases; junction bases left unmatched: 16. CDR1 and CDR2 are read off the germline V gene (reference sequence) as DFQATT and SNEGSKA. The CDR3 starts with the cysteine, ends with the phenylalanine, and has 13 residues. The CDR3 DNA has 39 bases and is translated from base 1. The receptor comes from a woman in her thirties in good health. The rearranged chain carries TRBV20-1 and TRBJ2-1, with 7 bases matching TRBD2. Source material: blood. Here is the DNA: TGCAGTGCCCGTTCCAGTCTAGCGGCGAGAGAGTTCTTC. Its protein is CSARSSLAAREFF.